The clone carrying this T cell receptor beta chain has a single count. Self-reported history from a screening survey and questionnaire set each donor's cohort. This record comes from a study of blood T cell repertoires in COVID-19. Study details: The United States, Italy and Spain provided the acute and convalescent COVID-19 samples. T cells, B-cell-depleted T cells, or PBMCs provided the cDNA or gDNA that served as material.

This CDR3 is built from 14 residues. Germline CDR1 reads LNHNV; CDR2 reads YYDKDF (reference sequence). Trimming removed 2 bases from V and 5 bases from J, with 10 bases in between. Libraries were prepared by immunoSEQ multiplex PCR; TCRdb keeps only in-frame clonotypes and omits some of them. The sample carries approximately 200,000 clones, about four fifths recorded once. The source material was PBMCs or T cells enriched from blood (not recorded which). The sequence was obtained from a woman between 35 and 50 years old with acute COVID-19. V usage is TRBV15 and J usage is TRBJ2-1; weak D call: TRBD1 (5 bases). The CDR3 nucleotides are TGTGCCACCAGCAGAAAGACAGTCGACAATGAGCAGTTCTTC. Amino acid sequence: CATSRKTVDNEQFF.